This TCR beta chain stems from a study of vaccination and CD4 T cells after COVID-19. Study-level background: With 10 or so mild cases and one severe, convalescent patients were SARS-CoV-2 positive by nasal swab PCR. Study observations and caveats: Early post-infection timepoints were missing, and relatively few convalescent patients were studied.

As regards this clonotype: Antigen specificity is unknown.

Specified treatment: approximately 9-day PBMC culture with coronavirus spike peptide pools or control peptides (ViraFEST assay). It was with roughly 10 IU/ml IL-2 and roughly 10 ug/ml peptide pools that two million PBMCs per well were cultured. Oncomine TCR Beta short-read sequencing was applied to DNA from cultured CD4+ T cells. TCRdb independently ran MiXCR on the PCR reads; one entry per CDR3 protein. The data show some 25,000 distinct CDR3 sequences, 35% to 55% seen once. From germline, CDR1 is DFQATT and CDR2 SNEGSKA (reference sequence). The V gene end was trimmed by 8 bases and the J gene end by 5 bases; junction bases not matched to a gene: 8. This CDR3 contains 15 residues.

The chain links TRBV20-1 to TRBJ2-3; 15 bases are shared with TRBD2. This receptor was identified in a human donor who had recovered from COVID-19. The sequenced material came from CD4+ T cells from blood, cultured in vitro. The CDR3 loop is CSTSGLAGGQDTQYF. The CDR3 DNA is TGCAGTACCAGTGGACTAGCGGGGGGGCAAGATACGCAGTATTTT.